Following are 2 T cell receptor beta chains from one sample sequenced in a study of T cell responses to AZD1222 COVID-19 vaccine. Here immunoSEQ multiplex PCR was the method, and the copy in TCRdb shows in-frame clones only, minus some. The sample shows roughly 150,000 clones, 88% of them seen only once. The sample here was peripheral blood, taken on day 0 of AZD1222 vaccination. The receptors shown here come from an adult in good health.

The chain joins TRBV27 to TRBJ2-1, with TRBD2 matching over 8 bases. CDR1 and CDR2 from the germline V gene are MNHEY and SMNVEV (reference sequence). The V gene end was trimmed by 8 bases and the J gene end by 8 bases; junction bases not matched to a gene: 8. The CDR3 runs to 13 residues. CDR3 in amino acids: CASGTRPPYEQFF. CDR3 in DNA: TGTGCCAGCGGGACTAGGCCTCCCTATGAGCAGTTCTTC.

The gene calls are TRBV30 and TRBJ1-2, with D unresolved. Germline CDR1 and CDR2: GTSNPN and SVGIG (reference sequence). This CDR3 contains 13 residues. The V gene lost 1 base and the J gene lost 2 bases, with 8 bases spanning the gap. The DNA for the CDR3 is TGTGCCTGGAGTGAGGACCAAAACTATGGCTACACCTTC. Translating it yields CAWSEDQNYGYTF.